These 13 T cell receptor beta chains came from one sample sequenced in a study of CD8 T cells in Susac syndrome. The RNA input was about 0.5 to 1 ug, and it was reverse transcribed with random hexamers. TCRdb itself ran the immunoSEQ multiplex PCR reads through MiXCR, one entry per CDR3 protein. The table has some 80,000 distinct CDR3 sequences, 94% seen once. The sample comprised CD8+ T cells from PBMCs. The origin of the receptors is a human donor in good health.

The gene calls are TRBV9 and TRBJ1-1, with 8 bases identical to TRBD1. Trimming at V came to 3 bases and at J to 1 base, leaving 5 bases not matched to a gene. The germline CDR1 and CDR2 sequences are SGDLS and YYNGEE. There are 15 residues in the CDR3. CDR3 coding DNA: TGTGCCAGCAGCGGAGGGACAGGTACGAACACTGAAGCTTTCTTT. Translating gives CASSGGTGTNTEAFF.

Points on this clonotype: The junction and the germline gene differ at one end; a read error may be behind it. V usage is TRBV7-7 and J usage is TRBJ2-3; TRBD1 aligns across 7 bases. This CDR3 spans 15 amino acids. From germline, CDR1 is SSHAT and CDR2 FNYEAQ (reference sequence). CDR3 in amino acids: CASSQQTDRADTQYF. CDR3 DNA sequence: TGTGCTAGCAGCCAGCAAACCGACAGGGCAGATACGCAGTATTTT.

Only one count was recorded for this clonotype. The J gene is TRBJ2-7, the V gene TRBV28; 7 bases line up with TRBD2. The trim removed 3 bases at V and 3 bases at J, leaving 5 bases unmatched. Germline CDR1 MDHEN, CDR2 SYDVKM. The length of the CDR3 is 14 residues. As DNA, the CDR3 is TGTGCCAGCAGTTTCCCGGGACTAAACTACGAGCAGTACTTC. Its translation: CASSFPGLNYEQYF.

V gene TRBV5-6 combines with J gene TRBJ2-1; TRBD1 matches at 7 bases. Looked up from germline, CDR1 is SGHDT and CDR2 is YYEEEE. CDR3 length: 16 residues. V lost 1 base and J lost 4; bases outside the gene matches: 8. The CDR3 DNA is TGTGCCAGCAGCTTGACTACAGGGGTATCTTACAATGAGCAGTTCTTC. Protein product: CASSLTTGVSYNEQFF.

The V call is TRBV27, the J call TRBJ2-7, with D possibly TRBD2 on 5 matching bases. V dropped 3 bases and J dropped 3 bases, with 15 bases sitting between them. Germline V CDR1 and CDR2: MNHEY, SMNVEV (reference sequence). This CDR3 region has 15 residues. The CDR3 DNA is TGTGCCAGCAGTTTGCGGGCCAACCCAAACTACGAGCAGTACGTC. Protein sequence: CASSLRANPNYEQYV.

This chain joins TRBV7-9 and TRBJ2-1; 14 bases are a match to TRBD2. Germline CDR1 reads SEHNR; CDR2 reads FQNEAQ (reference sequence). The CDR3 sequence is 19 residues long. V lost 5 bases to trimming and J lost 1 base; unmatched junction nucleotides: 10. The CDR3 is CASSGTTSGRVPSYNEQFF. The DNA for the CDR3 is TGTGCCAGCAGCGGGACGACTAGCGGGAGGGTCCCATCCTACAATGAGCAGTTCTTC.

This sequence joins TRBV12-5 and TRBJ2-1, with D maybe TRBD2 (5 bases). CDR1 LGHNT and CDR2 FRNRAP come from the germline V gene. V was cut by 6 bases and J by 8 bases, with 8 bases left in between. There are 11 residues in the CDR3. CDR3 residues: CASGSGYEQFF. The CDR3 DNA follows: TGTGCTAGTGGCAGCGGCTATGAGCAGTTCTTC.

The chain has TRBV6-5 and TRBJ2-7; no definite D call. The CDR3 is 13 residues long. The germline V gene has CDR1 MNHEY and CDR2 SVGAGI. V was trimmed by 6 bases and J by 7 bases, leaving 16 bases between them. This CDR3 reads CASRSGFLGEQYF. The CDR3 DNA reads TGTGCCAGCAGGTCCGGGTTCCTGGGGGAGCAGTACTTC.

V is TRBV24-1 and J is TRBJ2-5, with TRBD1 matching 7 bases. Trimming took 3 bases from V and 5 from J; bases not matched to a gene: 8. The CDR3 runs to 15 residues. Germline V CDR1 and CDR2: KGHDR, SFDVKD. Here the CDR3 reads CATSDPRTGQETQYF. CDR3 DNA: TGTGCCACCAGTGATCCTAGGACAGGCCAGGAGACCCAGTACTTC.

This clonotype appeared a single time. The chain joins TRBV20-1 to TRBJ2-5, with D possibly called TRBD1 or TRBD2 (5 bases each). CDR1 and CDR2 from the germline V gene are DFQATT and SNEGSKA (reference sequence). CDR3 length: 13 residues. V lost 2 bases, J lost 2 bases, and 9 bases lay in between. The CDR3: CSARSGSQETQYF. The CDR3 nucleotides are TGCAGTGCTAGATCAGGGAGTCAAGAGACCCAGTACTTC.

V is TRBV28 and J is TRBJ2-5; tentative D call: TRBD2 (5 bases). Trimming left V 6 bases short and J 3 bases short, with 17 bases between. The V gene's germline CDR1 is MDHEN and CDR2 SYDVKM. CDR3 length: 15 residues. The CDR3 loop is CASSPRTGLEETQYF. For the CDR3, the DNA is TGTGCCAGCAGCCCGAGAACGGGGTTAGAAGAGACCCAGTACTTC.

This chain links TRBV27 with TRBJ2-5, with 15 positions matching TRBD2. CDR1 is MNHEY, CDR2 SMNVEV, per germline (reference sequence). V lost 6 bases to trimming and J lost 5 bases; unmatched junction nucleotides: 4. The CDR3 consists of 15 residues. The CDR3 DNA reads as TGTGCCAGCAGCACCGGACTAGCGGGGGGGGAGACCCAGTACTTC. Protein sequence: CASSTGLAGGETQYF.

The rearrangement joins TRBV12-3 or TRBV12-4 to TRBJ2-1, with TRBD2 matching 15 bases. The CDR3 has 19 amino acids. V was clipped by 6 bases and J by 0 bases; unmatched bases: 9. The CDR3 spells CASRGTSGRPSSSYNEQFF. The CDR3 coding sequence is TGTGCCAGCAGGGGGACTAGCGGGAGGCCAAGTAGCTCCTACAATGAGCAGTTCTTC.